The sequence of this TCR beta chain was determined in a study of naive and memory T cell subsets. An equimolar mix of two oligonucleotides served as the beta constant-region primer for TRBC1 and TRBC2. In TCRdb, the UMI-ligation and nested PCR reads were re-called with MiXCR into one record per CDR3 protein. Of 150,000 or so distinct CDR3 sequences listed, about a sixth are singletons. To note about this clonotype: The junction departs from germline at one end; a sequencing error may be responsible.

CDR1 and CDR2 (germline): MNHEY, SVGEGT. There are 14 residues in the CDR3. The rearrangement uses TRBV6-2 or TRBV6-3 and TRBJ2-7, with 8 bases matching TRBD2. This clonotype originated in a human donor in good health. Sequenced sample: naive CD4+ T cells from blood. For the CDR3, the DNA is TGTGCCAGCCGAACAAGCGGGAGCTCCCACGAGCAGTACTTC. Its translation is CASRTSGSSHEQYF.